This entry lists 14 T cell receptor beta chains sequenced from one sample in a study of cytomegalovirus exposure and HLA in healthy donors. Primers for the PCR totalled 60 Vbeta and 13 Jbeta. The data were produced by immunoSEQ multiplex PCR, yet TCRdb's version contains in-frame clones alone and is incomplete. The table shows about 98,000 clones, with over 65% occurring only once. The specimen sequenced was PBMCs. The receptors come from a male donor in good health and CMV-seronegative.

This chain connects TRBV7-6 to TRBJ2-5, with TRBD2 matching over 10 bases. The trim removed 4 bases at V and 5 bases at J, leaving 7 bases unmatched. Germline loops: CDR1 SGHVS, CDR2 FNYEAQ. This CDR3 has 15 amino acids. Here the CDR3 reads CASSSAGGGYETQYF. The CDR3, as DNA: TGTGCCAGCAGCTCAGCGGGAGGGGGGTATGAGACCCAGTACTTC.

V gene TRBV5-1 combines with J gene TRBJ1-1; D is perhaps TRBD1 (6 bases). V shed 6 bases and J shed 0 bases, with 15 bases lying between them. The CDR3 runs to 15 residues. Germline CDR1 is SGHRS and CDR2 is YFSETQ. The DNA of the CDR3 is TGCGCCAGCAAACAGGGTTCAGGGATGAACACTGAAGCTTTCTTT. It translates to CASKQGSGMNTEAFF. Full variable domain (outside the CDR3, taken from reference TRBV5-1 and TRBJ1-1): KAGVTQTPRYLIKTRGQQVTLSCSPISGHRSVSWYQQTPGQGLQFLFEYFSETQRNKGNFPGRFSGRQFSNSRSEMNVSTLELGDSALYLCASKQGSGMNTEAFFGQGTRLTVV.

V is TRBV27 and J is TRBJ2-7, with 9 bases matching TRBD2. This CDR3 contains 15 residues. Per the germline V gene, CDR1 is MNHEY and CDR2 is SMNVEV (reference sequence). The ends lost 4 bases at V and 1 base at J; junction bases unmatched: 5. CDR3 region: CASSSRTSASYEQYF. The CDR3 coding sequence is TGTGCCAGCAGTTCTAGGACTAGCGCGTCCTACGAGCAGTACTTC.

The table lists this clone with a few counts. The chain is built from TRBV5-1 and TRBJ2-1, with 11 bases fitting TRBD2. Germline CDR1 reads SGHRS; CDR2 reads YFSETQ. This CDR3 has 15 residues. Trimming at V came to 4 bases and at J to 9 bases, leaving 9 bases not matched to a gene. The CDR3 here is CASSITPGTSGEQFF. Written as DNA, the CDR3 is TGCGCCAGCAGCATAACACCTGGGACTAGCGGTGAGCAGTTCTTC.

This chain links TRBV5-1 with TRBJ2-5, with 8 bases lining up with TRBD2. V was clipped by 4 bases and J by 3 bases; unmatched bases: 5. The CDR3 contains 14 residues. Per the germline V gene, CDR1 is SGHRS and CDR2 is YFSETQ. The DNA of the CDR3 is TGCGCCAGCAGCCCCGGGACTAGTAAAGAGACCCAGTACTTC. Its protein is CASSPGTSKETQYF. Supplemented by reference TRBV5-1 and TRBJ2-5, the full variable domain reads KAGVTQTPRYLIKTRGQQVTLSCSPISGHRSVSWYQQTPGQGLQFLFEYFSETQRNKGNFPGRFSGRQFSNSRSEMNVSTLELGDSALYLCASSPGTSKETQYFGPGTRLLVL.

The CDR3 reads CASSERWTSGNTDTQYF. CDR3 coding DNA: TGTGCCAGCAGTGAAAGGTGGACTAGCGGTAACACAGATACGCAGTATTTT. The chain recombines TRBV6-1 with TRBJ2-3, with 10 bases lining up with TRBD2. Germline CDR1 is MNHNS and CDR2 is SASEGT. The CDR3 runs to 17 residues. Losses at the gene ends were 2 bases for V and 2 bases for J; bases not matched to a gene: 7.

The chain uses TRBV7-3 and TRBJ1-2; D gene uncertain. This CDR3 is 13 amino acids long. The ends were cut back, 5 bases at V and 8 bases at J, with 15 bases in the middle. CDR1 SGHTA and CDR2 FQGTGA come from the germline V gene. The CDR3 region has the DNA TGTGCCAGCAGCGCAAACGGGATTCGGGGCTACACCTTC. Translated, it gives CASSANGIRGYTF.

V is TRBV28 and J is TRBJ1-5; TRBD1 aligns across 11 bases. The CDR3 totals 18 residues. Germline V lookup: CDR1 MDHEN, CDR2 SYDVKM. V was clipped by 4 bases and J by 7 bases; unmatched bases: 15. The CDR3 DNA follows: TGTGCCAGCAGTTCACCCTACCTCGGACAGGGGGCATCGCAGCCCCAGCATTTT. It specifies CASSSPYLGQGASQPQHF.

In this sample, this clone turned up once. This chain uses TRBV2 with TRBJ1-4; 7 bases agree with TRBD1. The length of the CDR3 is 13 residues. The germline V gene encodes CDR1 SNHLY and CDR2 FYNNEI. J was trimmed by 7 bases and V by 8 bases; bases with no gene match: 7. The CDR3, as DNA: TGTGCCAGCGAAGACAGGGTTTCTGAAAAACTGTTTTTT. Its protein product is CASEDRVSEKLFF.

This CDR3 reads CASSRAGGEETQYF. CDR3 nucleotides: TGTGCCAGCTCCCGAGCGGGAGGTGAAGAGACCCAGTACTTC. The chain employs TRBV25-1 and TRBJ2-5, with TRBD2 matching 9 bases. The length of the CDR3 is 14 residues. Losses at the gene ends were 8 bases for V and 3 bases for J; bases not matched to a gene: 7. Germline values: CDR1 MGHDK, CDR2 SYGVNS.

The chain links TRBV7-9 to TRBJ1-2; 9 bases agree with TRBD1. This CDR3 is built from 14 residues. CDR1 is SEHNR and CDR2 is FQNEAQ in the germline V gene (reference sequence). Losses at the gene ends were 5 bases for V and 6 bases for J; bases not matched to a gene: 7. CDR3 in amino acids: CASSQGDRAHGYTF. CDR3 DNA: TGTGCCAGCAGCCAAGGGGACAGGGCCCATGGCTACACCTTC.

The rearrangement links TRBV21-1 to TRBJ2-3; TRBD1 is the table's D call and was not checked against the DNA. TRBV21-1 is classified as a pseudogene. The CDR3 is 14 amino acids. This CDR3 is CASSKGGQGRGQYF. The CDR3 DNA reads as TGTGCCAGCAGCAAAGGGGGACAGGGGAGGGGGCAGTATTTT.

The V gene is TRBV5-4, the J gene TRBJ1-2; tentative D call: TRBD1 (6 bases). V dropped 2 bases and J dropped 2 bases, with 7 bases sitting between them. The CDR3 totals 13 residues. CDR1 is SGHNT, CDR2 YYREEE, per germline (reference sequence). CDR3 coding DNA: TGTGCCAGCAGCTTTCAGGGGAACTATGGCTACACCTTC. As protein: CASSFQGNYGYTF. Using reference TRBV5-4 and TRBJ1-2 for the parts outside the CDR3, the full variable domain is ETGVTQSPTHLIKTRGQQVTLRCSSQSGHNTVSWYQQALGQGPQFIFQYYREEENGRGNFPPRFSGLQFPNYSSELNVNALELDDSALYLCASSFQGNYGYTFGSGTRLTVV.

The sample holds a few counts of this clone. The chain carries TRBV30 and TRBJ1-2; possible D gene TRBD1, 5 bases. In germline, CDR1 is GTSNPN, CDR2 SVGIG (reference sequence). The germline V and J ends were trimmed by 2 bases and 8 bases, with 15 bases remaining between them. The CDR3 length is 13 residues. This CDR3 is CAWSLGWGDGYTF. The DNA of the CDR3 is TGTGCCTGGAGTTTGGGGTGGGGGGACGGCTACACCTTC.